This T cell receptor (beta chain) was recovered during a study of blood T cell repertoires in COVID-19 (dated by TCRdb to about 2020). At the level of the whole study: The collaborator samples originated in the United States, Italy and Spain and spanned the acute and convalescent phases of COVID-19. The samples were drawn from the first 160 participants of the ongoing ImmuneRACE study and from 950 to 1,500 subjects provided by 6 global collaborators. The prospective study material was composed of cDNA or gDNA derived from T cells, B-cell-depleted T cells, or PBMCs. The repertoires were released in a freely available public database meant as a resource for research on the immune response to SARS-CoV-2. Where available, HLA class I and class II types were obtained from metadata supplied by the sample provider rather than from assay-based typing. Sample metadata almost always included a de-identified subject ID, COVID-19 status, age in years and sex. Deeply sampled blood TCRbeta repertoires from subjects exposed to, actively infected with, or recovered from COVID-19 were included in the dataset.

CDR1 WNHNN and CDR2 SYGVQD were looked up in the germline V gene (reference sequence). There are 14 amino acids in the CDR3, from cysteine to phenylalanine inclusive. Left in the record is the CDR3 DNA by itself, 42 bases read in frame from the first base. V loses 8 bases, J loses 5 bases, and the germline ends lie 15 bases apart. Collaborating institutions collected whole blood in K2EDTA tubes following their own protocols. Collaborator samples were shipped for TCRbeta analysis as frozen whole blood, isolated PBMCs, or DNA extracted from either sample type. Points the paper makes about the study in general: The quantity of clinical and demographic metadata differed by source and by participant and was supplied without curation.

This clone was seen only once. What antigen it recognizes has not been identified. The sample holds no much larger clone one base away, and base qualities are not on file. TCRbeta CDR3 regions were amplified from genomic DNA using the immunoSEQ Assay, a bias-controlled multiplex PCR. The source study handled its data this way. The number of nucleated cells in each sample was estimated from the amplification of reference gene primers within the assay. To quantify the absolute abundance of each unique TCRbeta CDR3 rearrangement, sequence reads were collapsed and filtered. For each sample, productive Simpson clonality was calculated by taking the square root of Simpson's diversity index across productive rearrangements. Drawn from immuneACCESS, this table holds only the in-frame rearrangements with V and J called that TCRdb kept. Clones are partly lost; checked studies trace under half to an unresolved V gene and leave the rest unexplained. The D gene and trimming were derived from the DNA, and the V and J assignments and clone size from that table. The sample table holds a few hundred thousand clones, of which around 88% were seen once. Of the sample, approximately 0.84% falls within the top ten clones.

The rearranged chain carries TRBV10-1 and TRBJ1-4; a confident D gene designation cannot be given. The sample consisted of peripheral blood. The TCR comes from a young man with acute or convalescent COVID-19. The CDR3 reads CASGSGGTNEKLFF. DNA sequence: TGCGCCAGCGGAAGCGGAGGTACAAATGAAAAACTGTTTTTT.